Shown below are 27 T cell receptor beta chains from a single sample sequenced in a study of CD8 T cells in Susac syndrome. An input of 0.5 to 1 ug of RNA was subjected to reverse transcription using random hexamers. Each CDR3 protein is one row after TCRdb ran MiXCR on the immunoSEQ multiplex PCR reads. The repertoire includes 180,000 or so distinct CDR3 sequences, about 95% of them detected once, and around 0.11% sits in the top ten. The sample consisted of CD4+ T cells from PBMCs. The receptors stem from a human donor in good health.

This chain joins TRBV12-3 or TRBV12-4 and TRBJ2-7; D remains unclear. The CDR3 has 11 amino acids. V was pared by 8 bases and J by 0 bases, with 5 bases between. CDR3 coding DNA: TGTGCCAGCCTTACCTCCTACGAGCAGTACTTC. Translated, it gives CASLTSYEQYF.

This clonotype has a single count. As DNA, the CDR3 is TGTGCCAGCATTGGCGGTCGACTTGACACCGGGGAGCTGTTTTTT. This gives the protein CASIGGRLDTGELFF. The chain employs TRBV28 and TRBJ2-2, with D hard to call. The germline V gene encodes CDR1 MDHEN and CDR2 SYDVKM. The CDR3 is 15 amino acids. With 7 bases removed from V and 3 bases from J, the gap between germline ends came to 15 bases.

The J gene is TRBJ2-7, the V gene TRBV6-5; tentatively, D is TRBD2 (5 bases). Germline CDR1 reads MNHEY; CDR2 reads SVGAGI. Trimming removed 5 bases at V and 4 bases at J, with 12 bases between. There are 13 residues in the CDR3. The CDR3 region has the DNA TGTGCCAGCAGTGCTGGCTTAGCGTACGAGCAGTACTTC. It translates to CASSAGLAYEQYF.

This chain uses TRBV29-1 with TRBJ2-7; no definite D call. Looked up from germline, CDR1 is SQVTM and CDR2 is ANQGSEA. The CDR3 totals 13 residues. The V gene lost 6 bases and the J gene lost 0 bases, with 12 bases spanning the gap. CDR3 nucleotides: TGCAGCGTAGCCGAATATAGCTCCTACGAGCAGTACTTC. Its protein is CSVAEYSSYEQYF.

The CDR3 nucleotides read TGTGCCAGCTCGGCTGGACACTCTGCTGAGCAGTACTTC. It codes for CASSAGHSAEQYF. V is TRBV18 and J is TRBJ2-7; a weak D match, TRBD1 (5 bases). The CDR3 extends over 13 amino acids. Per germline, CDR1 KGHSH and CDR2 LQKENI. Trimming pared 6 bases from V and 7 bases from J, leaving 16 bases between. The whole variable domain, remainder taken from reference TRBV18 and TRBJ2-7, is NAGVMQNPRHLVRRRGQEARLRCSPMKGHSHVYWYRQLPEEGLKFMVYLQKENIIDESGMPKERFSAEFPKEGPSILRIQQVVRGDSAAYFCASSAGHSAEQYFGPGTRLTVT.

The chain uses TRBV29-1 and TRBJ2-5; D is perhaps TRBD1 or TRBD2 (5 bases each). The CDR3 length is 15 residues. Trimming left V 7 bases short and J 2 bases short, with 20 bases between. Looked up from germline, CDR1 is SQVTM and CDR2 is ANQGSEA. The CDR3 DNA sequence: TGCAGCGCCCCCGTTAAAGGGACCGGACAAGAGACCCAGTACTTC. It is translated as CSAPVKGTGQETQYF.

The chain employs TRBV6-5 and TRBJ1-5; D may be TRBD1 (5 bases). Germline V gene sequence: CDR1 MNHEY, CDR2 SVGAGI. The CDR3 totals 15 residues. V was clipped by 2 bases and J by 6 bases, with 14 bases between them. The CDR3 DNA sequence: TGTGCCAGCAGTTACAGGTTAGGGGAAGGTCAGCCCCAGCATTTT. It is translated as CASSYRLGEGQPQHF.

Concerning this clonotype: At one boundary the junction diverges from the germline segment, which might be a read error. The chain's CDR3 is CASSLGGGKETQYF. The CDR3 region has the DNA TGTGCTAGCAGCTTAGGAGGGGGAAAAGAGACCCAGTACTTC. The J gene is TRBJ2-5, the V gene TRBV7-7; either TRBD1 or TRBD2 may supply D (6 bases each). CDR3 length equals 14 residues. Germline V CDR1 and CDR2: SSHAT, FNYEAQ (reference sequence).

The chain joins TRBV28 to TRBJ2-3; 8 bases line up with TRBD1. V shed 6 bases, J shed 5 bases, and the junction held 7 bases outside the gene matches. This CDR3 comprises 14 residues. Germline CDR1 MDHEN, CDR2 SYDVKM. The chain's CDR3 is CASRPTGGLDTQYF. CDR3 coding DNA: TGTGCCAGCAGACCTACAGGGGGGCTAGATACGCAGTATTTT.

The chain links TRBV4-2 to TRBJ2-1; 7 bases are shared with TRBD2. Germline lookup yields CDR1 LGHNA and CDR2 YNFKEQ. The CDR3 length is 17 residues. V lost 0 bases and J lost 1; bases outside the gene matches: 6. The CDR3 nucleotides read TGTGCCAGCAGCCAAGAGGTGAAGCGGGGTTCCTACAATGAGCAGTTCTTC. Residues: CASSQEVKRGSYNEQFF.

The genes are TRBV20-1 and TRBJ2-5; 12 bases line up with TRBD2. The CDR3 is made up of 16 amino acids. CDR1 and CDR2 (germline): DFQATT, SNEGSKA (reference sequence). Unmatched junction bases numbered 13, after V lost 5 bases and J lost 6 bases. The CDR3 DNA reads TGCAGTGCTTCCCGGACTAGCGGGAACAGGGGCAAGACCCAGTACTTC. Amino acids: CSASRTSGNRGKTQYF.

This sequence joins TRBV5-6 and TRBJ2-5; TRBD2 matches at 9 bases. Trimming took 3 bases from V and 5 from J; bases not matched to a gene: 5. Germline V CDR1 and CDR2: SGHDT, YYEEEE. The CDR3 totals 14 residues. CDR3 sequence reads: CASSSTSGGETQYF. As DNA, the CDR3 is TGTGCCAGCAGCTCGACTAGCGGAGGGGAGACCCAGTACTTC.

This clonotype was detected a few times. The CDR3 bases are TGTGCCAGCTCACCCGGGACGGGATCCACAGATACGCAGTATTTT. Its protein is CASSPGTGSTDTQYF. This rearrangement joins TRBV18 to TRBJ2-3; D is tentatively TRBD1 or TRBD2 (5 bases each). The CDR3 covers 15 residues. Trimming pared 3 bases from V and 2 bases from J, leaving 12 bases between. Germline CDR1 reads KGHSH; CDR2 reads LQKENI.

This clonotype was detected only once. The chain links TRBV3-1 to TRBJ2-1; tentative D call: TRBD1 (6 bases). Germline V gene data show CDR1 as LGHDT and CDR2 as YNNKEL (reference sequence). V shed 3 bases and J shed 9 bases, with 15 bases lying between them. This CDR3 region has 14 residues. The CDR3 DNA sequence: TGTGCCAGCAGCCAGGCCTGGGGGCTAAGTGAGCAGTTCTTC. Its translation: CASSQAWGLSEQFF.

The chain employs TRBV30 and TRBJ2-5; D is undetermined. This CDR3 is built from 11 residues. Trimming removed 5 bases from V and 5 bases from J, with 9 bases in between. Germline V gene data show CDR1 as GTSNPN and CDR2 as SVGIG (reference sequence). For the CDR3, the DNA is TGTGCCTGGGGGGTGGGCGAGACCCAGTACTTC. It is translated as CAWGVGETQYF.

This clonotype was counted a single time. This chain joins TRBV28 and TRBJ2-7; no reliable D call. This CDR3 contains 12 residues. CDR1 MDHEN and CDR2 SYDVKM come from the germline V gene. The V gene lost 8 bases and the J gene lost 2 bases, with 10 bases spanning the gap. The chain's CDR3 is CASQSLTYEQYF. In DNA form, the CDR3 reads TGTGCCAGCCAGTCACTAACCTACGAGCAGTACTTC.

This chain joins TRBV29-1 and TRBJ2-3; D is undetermined. Germline V gene lookup returns CDR1 SQVTM and CDR2 ANQGSEA. Trimming cost V 2 bases and J 0 bases, with 15 bases left between them. The CDR3 is 16 amino acids. CDR3 sequence (DNA): TGCAGCGTTGAAAAATTTGGTGGCGATAGCACAGATACGCAGTATTTT. Translating it yields CSVEKFGGDSTDTQYF.

The chain links TRBV20-1 to TRBJ2-1; no firm D call. The CDR3 sequence is 13 residues long. V lost 5 bases and J lost 4, with 12 bases in between. Per the germline V gene, CDR1 is DFQATT and CDR2 is SNEGSKA (reference sequence). CDR3 in DNA: TGCAGTGCTTCCTCGTGGAATTACAATGAGCAGTTCTTC. Translated: CSASSWNYNEQFF.

The chain joins TRBV15 to TRBJ2-3; 7 bases map to TRBD1. V dropped 2 bases and J dropped 4; count of bases not matched to a gene: 9. The CDR3 extends over 16 amino acids. Germline V lookup: CDR1 LNHNV, CDR2 YYDKDF (reference sequence). The CDR3 is CATSRYSGTAADTQYF. The CDR3 bases are TGTGCCACCAGCAGATATTCCGGGACAGCGGCAGATACGCAGTATTTT.

The chain uses TRBV30 and TRBJ1-5; TRBD1 aligns across 10 bases. The junction had 7 bases not matched to a gene; V was cut back by 1 base and J by 7 bases. The CDR3 has 15 residues. CDR1 is GTSNPN and CDR2 is SVGIG in the germline V gene (reference sequence). CDR3 DNA: TGTGCCTGGAGTGCGGGACAGGGGTTTTACCAGCCCCAGCATTTT. The encoded protein is CAWSAGQGFYQPQHF.

This clonotype was detected once. The V call is TRBV7-2, the J call TRBJ2-7, with 9 bases lining up with TRBD2. The CDR3 spans 14 residues. Trimming took 4 bases from V and 2 from J; bases not matched to a gene: 3. CDR1 SGHTA and CDR2 FQGNSA come from the germline V gene. The CDR3 loop is CASSSLAGAYEQYF. The CDR3 nucleotides read TGTGCCAGCAGCTCGTTAGCGGGAGCCTACGAGCAGTACTTC.

The rearrangement links TRBV20-1 to TRBJ2-3, with D perhaps matching TRBD2 (6 bases). The V and J ends lost 4 bases and 1 base respectively, with 15 bases between them. CDR3 length equals 15 residues. Germline V gives CDR1 DFQATT, CDR2 SNEGSKA (reference sequence). The CDR3 DNA is TGCAGTGCTACCCAACCCGGAGGGGGCACAGATACGCAGTATTTT. Translation gives CSATQPGGGTDTQYF.

This chain links TRBV7-9 with TRBJ1-1; no definite D call. Germline V lookup: CDR1 SEHNR, CDR2 FQNEAQ (reference sequence). Trimming shortened V by 7 bases and J by 4 bases, and 4 bases separated the two germline ends. The CDR3 is 10 amino acids. The CDR3 DNA is TGTGCCAGCATGGGCACTGAAGCTTTCTTT. It encodes CASMGTEAFF.

The rearrangement uses TRBV30 and TRBJ2-1, with D unclear. The CDR3 covers 15 residues. V was cut by 3 bases and J by 8 bases, with 20 bases left in between. Germline lookup yields CDR1 GTSNPN and CDR2 SVGIG (reference sequence). CDR3 residues: CAWRPRRRSLHEQFF. CDR3 bases: TGTGCCTGGAGACCCCGGAGACGCAGCCTCCATGAGCAGTTCTTC. Filled out from reference TRBV30 and TRBJ2-1, the complete variable domain reads SQTIHQWPATLVQPVGSPLSLECTVEGTSNPNLYWYRQAAGRGLQLLFYSVGIGQISSEVPQNLSASRPQDRQFILSSKKLLLSDSGFYLCAWRPRRRSLHEQFFGPGTRLTVL.

The chain couples TRBV11-1 to TRBJ2-7; a possible D gene is TRBD2 (6 bases). The CDR3 consists of 12 residues. Germline-derived CDR1 and CDR2 are SGHAT and FQDESV (reference sequence). V was cut by 5 bases and J by 5 bases, with 10 bases left in between. The CDR3 region is CASSPPGDEQYF. In nucleotides, the CDR3 is TGTGCCAGCAGCCCTCCGGGGGACGAGCAGTACTTC.

The chain combines TRBV30 with TRBJ2-7; D might be TRBD1 (5 bases). The germline V gene encodes CDR1 GTSNPN and CDR2 SVGIG (reference sequence). The CDR3 consists of 14 residues. Trimming stripped 4 bases from V and 0 bases from J, with 13 bases between. CDR3 bases: TGTGCCTGGAAATCACAGGTGGACTCCTACGAGCAGTACTTC. Translating it yields CAWKSQVDSYEQYF.

The rearrangement links TRBV20-1 to TRBJ1-1; 9 positions match TRBD1. Losses at the gene ends were 5 bases for V and 4 bases for J; bases not matched to a gene: 5. Germline V lookup: CDR1 DFQATT, CDR2 SNEGSKA (reference sequence). The CDR3 spans 13 residues. Here the CDR3 DNA reads TGCAGTGCTGGGGACAGGGTCCTCACTGAAGCTTTCTTT. Its translation is CSAGDRVLTEAFF.